The T cell receptor (beta chain) under discussion was sequenced for a study of T cell responses to AZD1222 COVID-19 vaccine. Generated by immunoSEQ multiplex PCR, the TCRdb table keeps only in-frame clones and is missing some. Altogether about 150,000 clones are present, 90% being singletons, with the ten largest covering about 20%. The length of the CDR3 is 15 residues. The ends lost 5 bases at V and 10 bases at J; junction bases unmatched: 5. Germline values: CDR1 MNHNY, CDR2 SVGAGI (reference sequence). A note on this clone: Its antigen remains unknown.

Study-wide results and limits: Increased Spike-specific TCR breadth and depth were observed after two AZD1222 doses. Spike as a whole was targeted by vaccine-associated CD4 TCRs, dominant at 160-218 and 743-854. Clonal diversity was possibly underestimated, and the donors were mostly white British, with more females.

The starting material was peripheral blood, obtained on day 0 of AZD1222 vaccination. This sequence was found in an adult in good health. The chain recombines TRBV6-6 with TRBJ2-1, with 16 bases matching TRBD2. The CDR3 coding sequence is TGTGCCAGCAGTGGCCCGGGACTAGCGGGAGGGGAGCAGTTCTTC. Its protein product is CASSGPGLAGGEQFF.